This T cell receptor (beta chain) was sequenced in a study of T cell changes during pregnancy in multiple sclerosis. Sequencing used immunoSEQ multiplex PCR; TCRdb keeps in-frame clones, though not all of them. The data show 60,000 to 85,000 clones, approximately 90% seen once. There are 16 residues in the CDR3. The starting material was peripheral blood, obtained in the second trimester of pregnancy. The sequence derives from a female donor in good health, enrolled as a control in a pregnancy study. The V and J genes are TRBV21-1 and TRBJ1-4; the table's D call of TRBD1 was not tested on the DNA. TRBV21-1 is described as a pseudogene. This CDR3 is CASSKKGTGGNEKLFF. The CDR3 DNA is TGTGCCAGCAGCAAAAAGGGGACAGGGGGCAATGAAAAACTGTTTTTT.